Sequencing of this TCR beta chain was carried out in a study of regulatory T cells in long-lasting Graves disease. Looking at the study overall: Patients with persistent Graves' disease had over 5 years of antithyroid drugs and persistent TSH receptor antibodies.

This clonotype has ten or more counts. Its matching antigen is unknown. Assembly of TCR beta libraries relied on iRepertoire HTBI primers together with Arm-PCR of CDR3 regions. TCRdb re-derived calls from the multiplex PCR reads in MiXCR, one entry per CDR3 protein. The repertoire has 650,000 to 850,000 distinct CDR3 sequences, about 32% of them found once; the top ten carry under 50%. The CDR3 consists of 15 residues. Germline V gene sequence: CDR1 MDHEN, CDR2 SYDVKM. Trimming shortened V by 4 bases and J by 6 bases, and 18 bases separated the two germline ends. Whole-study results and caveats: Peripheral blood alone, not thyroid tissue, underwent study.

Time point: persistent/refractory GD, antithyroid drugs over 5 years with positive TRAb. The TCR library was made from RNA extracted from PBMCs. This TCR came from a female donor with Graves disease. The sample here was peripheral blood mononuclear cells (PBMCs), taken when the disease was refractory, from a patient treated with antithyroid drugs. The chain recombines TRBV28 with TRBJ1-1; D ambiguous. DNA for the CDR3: TGTGCCAGCAGTTCCCCCGGTAGGGTGTCGTCTGAAGCTTTCTTT. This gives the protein CASSSPGRVSSEAFF.